This TCR beta chain was sequenced during a study of CD8 T cells in Susac syndrome. Broader study findings: In its TCR sequencing and HLA analysis, the study acknowledged that the number of individuals was relatively small.

An input of about 0.5 to 1 ug of RNA was subjected to reverse transcription using random hexamers. Amplification of the TCR beta CDR3 was carried out by immunoSEQ multiplex PCR, which spanned a total of 54 Vbeta and 13 Jbeta segments. TCRdb itself ran the immunoSEQ multiplex PCR reads through MiXCR, one entry per CDR3 protein. Of fewer than 200,000 distinct CDR3 sequences listed, 75% to 95% are singletons. The trim removed 2 bases at V and 2 bases at J, leaving 9 bases unmatched. The CDR3 covers 16 residues. Germline assignment: CDR1 SGHRS and CDR2 YFSETQ. On this clonotype: Its antigen is unknown.

Sequenced: CD4+ T cells from PBMCs. The receptor was isolated from a human donor with Susac syndrome. The chain uses TRBV5-1 and TRBJ2-7, with 8 nucleotides matching TRBD2. The CDR3, as DNA: TGCGCCAGCAGCTTCTTAAGCGGGAGTATGGCCTACGAGCAGTACTTC. Its protein is CASSFLSGSMAYEQYF.